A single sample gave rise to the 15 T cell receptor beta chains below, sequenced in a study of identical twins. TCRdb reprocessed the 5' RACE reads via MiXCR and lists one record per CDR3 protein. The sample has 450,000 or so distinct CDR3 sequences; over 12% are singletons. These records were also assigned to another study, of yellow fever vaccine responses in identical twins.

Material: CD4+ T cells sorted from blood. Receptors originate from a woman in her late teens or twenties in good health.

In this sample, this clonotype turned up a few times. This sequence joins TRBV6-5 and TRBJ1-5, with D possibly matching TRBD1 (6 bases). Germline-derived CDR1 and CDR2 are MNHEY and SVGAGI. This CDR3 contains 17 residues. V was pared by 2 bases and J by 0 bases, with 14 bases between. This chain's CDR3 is CASSYPPMDSSNQPQHF. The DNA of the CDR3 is TGTGCCAGCAGTTACCCACCTATGGACAGTAGCAATCAGCCCCAGCATTTT.

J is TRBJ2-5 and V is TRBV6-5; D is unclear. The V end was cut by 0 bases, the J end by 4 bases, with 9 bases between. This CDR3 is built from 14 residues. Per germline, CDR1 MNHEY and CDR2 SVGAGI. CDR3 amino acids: CASSYSIVPETQYF. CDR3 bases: TGTGCCAGCAGTTACTCGATAGTACCAGAGACCCAGTACTTC.

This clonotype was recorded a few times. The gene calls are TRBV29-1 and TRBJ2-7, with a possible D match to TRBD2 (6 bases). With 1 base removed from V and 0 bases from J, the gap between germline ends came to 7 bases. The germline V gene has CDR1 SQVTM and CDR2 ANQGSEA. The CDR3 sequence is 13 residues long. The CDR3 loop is CSVEAGDSYEQYF. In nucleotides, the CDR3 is TGCAGCGTTGAAGCGGGGGACTCCTACGAGCAGTACTTC.

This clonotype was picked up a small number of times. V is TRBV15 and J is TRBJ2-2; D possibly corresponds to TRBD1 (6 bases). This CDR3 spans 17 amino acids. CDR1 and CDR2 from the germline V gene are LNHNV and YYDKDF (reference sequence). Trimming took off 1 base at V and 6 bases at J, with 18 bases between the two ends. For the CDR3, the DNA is TGTGCCACCAGCAGAGTTACCGGGACAAGGGGCCCCGGGGAGCTGTTTTTT. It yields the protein CATSRVTGTRGPGELFF.

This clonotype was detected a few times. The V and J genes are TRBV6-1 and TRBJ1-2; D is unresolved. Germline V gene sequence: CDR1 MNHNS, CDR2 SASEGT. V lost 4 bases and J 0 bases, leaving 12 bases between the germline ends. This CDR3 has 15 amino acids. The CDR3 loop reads CASSATSVANYGYTF. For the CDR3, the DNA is TGTGCCAGCAGTGCAACTAGCGTAGCTAACTATGGCTACACCTTC.

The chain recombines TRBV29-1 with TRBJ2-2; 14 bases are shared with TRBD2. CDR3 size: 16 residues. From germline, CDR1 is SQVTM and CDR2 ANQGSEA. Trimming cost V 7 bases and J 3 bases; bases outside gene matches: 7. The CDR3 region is CSGGLAGVGDTGELFF. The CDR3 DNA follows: TGCAGCGGGGGACTAGCGGGAGTCGGTGACACCGGGGAGCTGTTTTTT.

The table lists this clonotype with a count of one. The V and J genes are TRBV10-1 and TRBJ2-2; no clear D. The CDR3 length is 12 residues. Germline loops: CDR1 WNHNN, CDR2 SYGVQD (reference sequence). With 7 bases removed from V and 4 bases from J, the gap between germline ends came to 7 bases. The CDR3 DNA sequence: TGCGCCAGCAAGGGCTTCACCGGGGAGCTGTTTTTT. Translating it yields CASKGFTGELFF.

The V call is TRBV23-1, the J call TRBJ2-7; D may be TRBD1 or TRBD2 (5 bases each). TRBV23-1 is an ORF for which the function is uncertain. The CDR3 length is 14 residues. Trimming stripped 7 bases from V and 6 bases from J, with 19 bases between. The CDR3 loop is CASTFPGPEVEQYF. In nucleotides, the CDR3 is TGCGCCAGCACCTTCCCGGGACCCGAAGTCGAGCAGTACTTC.

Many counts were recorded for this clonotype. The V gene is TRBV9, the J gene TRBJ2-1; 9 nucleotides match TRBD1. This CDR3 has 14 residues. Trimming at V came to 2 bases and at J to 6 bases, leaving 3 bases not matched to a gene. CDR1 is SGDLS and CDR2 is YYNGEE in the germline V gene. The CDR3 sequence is CASSVGQGRNEQFF. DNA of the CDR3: TGTGCCAGCAGCGTTGGACAGGGGCGCAATGAGCAGTTCTTC.

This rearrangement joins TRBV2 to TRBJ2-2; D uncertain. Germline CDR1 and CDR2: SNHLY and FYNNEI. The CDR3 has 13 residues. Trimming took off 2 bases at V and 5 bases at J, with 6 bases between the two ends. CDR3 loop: CASSERLTGELFF. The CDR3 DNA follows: TGTGCCAGCAGTGAAAGGTTAACCGGGGAGCTGTTTTTT.

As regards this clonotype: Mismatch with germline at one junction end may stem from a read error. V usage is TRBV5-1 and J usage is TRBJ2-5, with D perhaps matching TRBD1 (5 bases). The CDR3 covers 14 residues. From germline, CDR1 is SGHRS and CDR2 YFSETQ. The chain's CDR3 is CTSSLVGRQETQYF. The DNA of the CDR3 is TGCACCAGCAGCTTGGTGGGGCGGCAAGAGACCCAGTACTTC.

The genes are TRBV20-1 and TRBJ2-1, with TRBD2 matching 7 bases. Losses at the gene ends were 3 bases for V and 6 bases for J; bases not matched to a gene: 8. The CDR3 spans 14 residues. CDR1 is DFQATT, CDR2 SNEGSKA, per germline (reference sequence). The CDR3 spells CSARSSGVLNEQFF. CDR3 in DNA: TGCAGTGCTAGGTCCAGCGGGGTTCTCAATGAGCAGTTCTTC.

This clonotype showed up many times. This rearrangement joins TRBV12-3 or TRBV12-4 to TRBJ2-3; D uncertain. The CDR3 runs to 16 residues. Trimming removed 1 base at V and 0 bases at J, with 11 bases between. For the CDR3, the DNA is TGTGCCAGCAGTTTAGGGCCCCCTCGAAGCACAGATACGCAGTATTTT. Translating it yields CASSLGPPRSTDTQYF.

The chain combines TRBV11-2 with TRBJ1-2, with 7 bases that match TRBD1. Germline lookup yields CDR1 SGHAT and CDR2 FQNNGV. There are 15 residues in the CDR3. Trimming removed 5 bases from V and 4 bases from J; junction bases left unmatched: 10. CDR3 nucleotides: TGTGCCAGCAGCCCTGTGCGGGACAGTCTCTATGGCTACACCTTC. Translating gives CASSPVRDSLYGYTF.

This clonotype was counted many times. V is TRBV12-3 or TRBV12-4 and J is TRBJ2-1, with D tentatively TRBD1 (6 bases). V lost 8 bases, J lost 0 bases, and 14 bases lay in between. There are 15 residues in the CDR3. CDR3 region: CASAQGTPSYNEQFF. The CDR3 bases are TGTGCCAGCGCTCAGGGGACCCCCTCCTACAATGAGCAGTTCTTC.